The present entry profiles one T cell receptor (beta chain) with its context. There are a few counts of this clonotype. Which antigen it targets is not known. No base-level quality is on record; no much larger clone is a single base apart. The receptor library was made with 5' RACE. Sequencing used an Illumina HiSeq 2500. The second PCR ran for about 7 to 11 cycles and used a J-beta primer mix along with a sample-barcoded 5' primer. A template-switch 5' adaptor carrying 12 random nucleotides introduced a unique molecular identifier onto each TCR beta cDNA molecule. Each sample yielded at least 3 million CDR3-containing paired-end reads. The Mint cDNA synthesis kit, primed by a TRBC-specific oligonucleotide, was used to synthesize first-strand cDNA from all RNA. Following uracil-DNA glycosylase treatment, a first 18-cycle PCR with universal primers M1SS and BC2_uni_R was performed on all cDNA. The authors' analysis ran thus. For normalization, 1 million high-quality reads were randomly selected from each sample, with every read carrying a distinct molecular identifier. Reads sharing molecular identifiers were discarded rather than binned into consensus sequences. MiTCR, set to a Q25 quality threshold and the strictest error-elimination algorithm, was used for CDR3 identification, clonotype clustering and error correction. Lower-bound total TCR beta diversity was estimated with a nonparametric unseen species model using Euler transformation. TCRdb passed the public sequencing reads through fastp at Q25 and MiXCR, retaining productive beta sequences. A single entry per CDR3 protein holds the most common genes and DNA from its merged rows. TCRdb's processing, not the authors', yielded these V and J calls. This sample holds some 1,000,000 distinct CDR3 sequences; around 27% were observed only once. Around 0.75% of the sample lies in the top ten.

This sample is drawn from a study of blood T cells in healthy people across ages (dated by TCRdb to between 2014 and 2017). About the study as a whole: In model experiments, template switching captured roughly one uniquely barcoded TCR beta cDNA molecule for every two T cells. The study measured age-related changes in TCR beta repertoire diversity using deep sequencing normalized with unique cDNA molecular identifiers. Four age groups were formed from the donors: young (average approximately 16 years), middle-aged (less than 40), aged (62) and long-lived (82). Using the same blood draw, the study looked at two additional independent replicas of 1 million unique cDNA reads for two donors, one aged 18 to 29 and the other aged 80 or older.

The approximately 39 donors, aged 6 to 90 years, were systemically healthy Caucasian individuals from Russia. Around 9.9 milliliters of peripheral blood were collected from each donor into EDTA-treated Vacutainer tubes. PBMCs were isolated by Ficoll-Paque density-gradient centrifugation, with at least 6 million obtained per sample. Total RNA, at least 5.5 micrograms per sample, was extracted from PBMCs with Trizol reagent. The percentages of naive CD45RAhigh/CD27high T cells were determined by flow cytometry on a PBMC aliquot from every donor. Paper-wide results and their limitations: Estimates of total diversity based on one million sequenced T cells were considered lower bounds and underestimates. Conclusive comparison of naive and antigen-experienced compartments was prevented by the profiling of bulk unsorted PBMCs. Because donor CMV infection status was unknown, age-related changes in expanded clonotypes were potentially confounded. As age increased, observed TCR beta diversity per million T cells dropped in a roughly linear way, and a significant reduction was already evident by age 40. There was a strong correlation between observed TCR beta diversity and the percentage of naive T cells measured by flow cytometry. Compared with the aged group, the long-lived group had more naive CD4+ T cells, fewer expanded clones and increased TCR diversity, suggesting age selection.

CDR1 and CDR2, looked up from the germline V gene (reference sequence), are LGHDT and YNNKEL. There are 13 amino acids in the CDR3, from cysteine to phenylalanine inclusive. Only CDR3 DNA remains: 39 bases, in frame from the first base. At the junction V is shortened by 5 bases and J by 5 bases; bases outside the gene matches: 6. This same sample was also taken into another study, of T cells of mothers and their children. The second study also describes: Nine systemically healthy Caucasian individuals served as donors, namely three mothers together with their six children. cDNA synthesis consumed the entire amount of extracted RNA, loaded at 1.5 ug RNA in each 15 ul reaction. In the second PCR, the M1S primer introduced both the sample barcodes and 2-4 random nucleotides. Over 9.5 million TCR beta CDR3 reads were obtained for each mother, and approximately 3 million reads were obtained for each child. Thymic selection shapes the output of TCR recombination in a similar way in related and unrelated pairs, and inherited differences have a minor effect. Normalized repertoire overlap was always found to be slightly, but never significantly, higher in related mother-child pairs than in unrelated mother-child pairs. Persistent microchimeric T cell clones were not detected, at a sensitivity of around 99 clones per million clonotypes. In the study, deep NGS was used to compare the TCR beta repertoires of mothers and children, and features distinguishing related mother-child pairs from unrelated individuals were sought. On average, the children were about 10 +/- 4 years old, while the mothers were roughly 40 +/- 4 years old. After adapters were ligated using NEBNext reagents, the libraries underwent 100+100 nt paired-end sequencing on an Illumina HiSeq 2000. Mother and child libraries were prepared a month apart and sequenced in separate runs to prevent cross-contamination. For each donor, between about 500,000 and 2,100,000 distinct TCR beta clonotypes were identified. Naive TCR beta clonotypes were estimated from low-frequency clonotypes matched to each donor's FACS-determined naive share, without sorting.

The chain was built from TRBV3-1 and TRBJ2-7; the junction holds 7 bases that match TRBD2. The source is a girl under 10 years old in good health. Sequencing was done on a sample of blood. The CDR3 is CASSTNRGDEQYF. The bases read TGTGCCAGCAGCACAAACCGGGGGGACGAGCAGTACTTC.